The source of this TCR beta chain is a study of identical twins. Study observations and caveats: It was possible that invariant MAIT and iNKT cells partly confounded the zero-insertion analyses. A cross-sectional statistical analysis, not follow-up of the same donors, supported the conclusions.

With regard to this clonotype: As yet, its antigen is unknown.

Donors were all healthy Caucasians. After template switching added a universal primer site, the resulting cDNA carried unique molecular identifiers. TCRdb used MiXCR to reprocess the 5' RACE reads, holding one entry per CDR3 protein. Here the sample spans about 200,000 distinct CDR3 sequences, approximately 9% being singletons. The TCR was taken from a woman aged 18-29 years in good health. Sequenced: memory (CD45RO+) T cells sorted from blood.

The CDR3 DNA reads as TGTGCCAGCTCACCTCAGCGGGGCCCCTCCTACAATGAGCAGTTCTTC. Translated, it gives CASSPQRGPSYNEQFF. The chain couples TRBV18 to TRBJ2-1; 7 nucleotides agree with TRBD2. V was clipped by 3 bases and J by 0 bases; unmatched bases: 5. The germline CDR1 and CDR2 sequences are KGHSH and LQKENI. The CDR3 runs to 16 residues.